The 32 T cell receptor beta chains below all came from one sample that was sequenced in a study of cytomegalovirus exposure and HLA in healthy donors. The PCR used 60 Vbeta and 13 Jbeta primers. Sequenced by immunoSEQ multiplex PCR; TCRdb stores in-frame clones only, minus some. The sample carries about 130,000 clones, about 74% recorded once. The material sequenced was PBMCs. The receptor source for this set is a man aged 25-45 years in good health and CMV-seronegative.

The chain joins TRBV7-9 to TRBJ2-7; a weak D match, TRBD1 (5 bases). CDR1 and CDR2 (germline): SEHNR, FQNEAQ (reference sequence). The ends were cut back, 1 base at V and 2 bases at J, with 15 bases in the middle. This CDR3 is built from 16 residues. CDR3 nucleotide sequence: TGTGCCAGCAGCTTAGTTTCAGGGAATGGGGCCTACGAGCAGTACTTC. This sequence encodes CASSLVSGNGAYEQYF.

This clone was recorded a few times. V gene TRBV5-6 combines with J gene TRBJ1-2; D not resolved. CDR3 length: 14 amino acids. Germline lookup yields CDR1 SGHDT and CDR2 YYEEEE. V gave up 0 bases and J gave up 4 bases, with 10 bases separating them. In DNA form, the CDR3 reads TGTGCCAGCAGCTTGGCGGGGTCAGCCTATGGCTACACCTTC. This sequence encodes CASSLAGSAYGYTF.

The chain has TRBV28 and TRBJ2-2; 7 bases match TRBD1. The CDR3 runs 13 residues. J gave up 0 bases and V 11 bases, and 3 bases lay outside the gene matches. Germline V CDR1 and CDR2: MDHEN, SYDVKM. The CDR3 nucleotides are TGTGCCTCCCAGGGGGCGAACACCGGGGAGCTGTTTTTT. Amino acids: CASQGANTGELFF.

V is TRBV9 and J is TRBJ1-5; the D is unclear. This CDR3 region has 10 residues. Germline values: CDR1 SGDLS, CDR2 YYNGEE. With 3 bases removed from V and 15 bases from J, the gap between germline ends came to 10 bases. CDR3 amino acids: CASSERFRHF. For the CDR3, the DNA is TGTGCCAGCAGCGAACGGTTTCGGCATTTT.

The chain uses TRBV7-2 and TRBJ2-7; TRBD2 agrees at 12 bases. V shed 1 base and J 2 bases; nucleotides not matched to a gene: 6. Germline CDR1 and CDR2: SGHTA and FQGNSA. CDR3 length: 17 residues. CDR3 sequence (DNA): TGTGCCAGCAGCTTAGGGTCCCTAGCGGGAGGGCCCTACGAGCAGTACTTC. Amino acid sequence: CASSLGSLAGGPYEQYF.

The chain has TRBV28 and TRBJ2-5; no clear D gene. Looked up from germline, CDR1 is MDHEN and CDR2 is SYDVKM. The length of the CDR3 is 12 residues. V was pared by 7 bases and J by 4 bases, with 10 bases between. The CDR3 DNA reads TGTGCCAGCATGTCGAACGGAGAGACCCAGTACTTC. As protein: CASMSNGETQYF.

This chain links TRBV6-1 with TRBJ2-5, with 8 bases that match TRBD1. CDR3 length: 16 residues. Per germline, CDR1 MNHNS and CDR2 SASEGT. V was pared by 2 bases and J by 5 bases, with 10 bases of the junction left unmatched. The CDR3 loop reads CASSEMGQGAWETQYF. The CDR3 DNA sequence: TGTGCCAGCAGTGAAATGGGGCAGGGGGCATGGGAGACCCAGTACTTC.

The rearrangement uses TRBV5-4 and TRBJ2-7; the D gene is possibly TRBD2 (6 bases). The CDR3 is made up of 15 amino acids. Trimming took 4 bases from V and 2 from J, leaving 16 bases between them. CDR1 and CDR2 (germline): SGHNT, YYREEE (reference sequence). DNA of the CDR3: TGTGCCAGCAGCCCCGCAGGGACTGGGGCCTACGAGCAGTACTTC. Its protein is CASSPAGTGAYEQYF.

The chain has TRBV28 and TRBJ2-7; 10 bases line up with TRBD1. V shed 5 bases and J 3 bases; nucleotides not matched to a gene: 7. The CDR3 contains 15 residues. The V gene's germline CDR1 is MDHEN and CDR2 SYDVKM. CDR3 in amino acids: CASSPPGQGGYEQYF. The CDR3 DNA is TGTGCCAGCAGTCCCCCCGGACAGGGGGGCTACGAGCAGTACTTC.

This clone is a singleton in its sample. The CDR3 loop reads CAIKSTSGDTQYF. CDR3 in DNA: TGTGCCATCAAATCGACTAGCGGGGATACGCAGTATTTT. The chain recombines TRBV10-3 with TRBJ2-3; 10 nucleotides align to TRBD2. V lost 7 bases, J lost 6 bases, and 4 bases stayed unmatched. From germline, CDR1 is ENHRY and CDR2 SYGVKD. CDR3 length: 13 amino acids.

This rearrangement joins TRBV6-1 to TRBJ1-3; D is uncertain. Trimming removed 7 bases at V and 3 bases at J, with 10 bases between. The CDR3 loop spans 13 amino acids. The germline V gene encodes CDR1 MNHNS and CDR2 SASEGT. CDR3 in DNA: TGTGCCAGCACAACGGGATTTGGAAACACCATATATTTT. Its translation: CASTTGFGNTIYF.

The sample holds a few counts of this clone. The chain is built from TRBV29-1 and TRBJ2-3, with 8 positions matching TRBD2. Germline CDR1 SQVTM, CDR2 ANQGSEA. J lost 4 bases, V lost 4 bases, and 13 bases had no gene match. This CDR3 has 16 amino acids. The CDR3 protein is CSVGGIREGRPDTQYF. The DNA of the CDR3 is TGCAGCGTTGGGGGTATACGGGAGGGCCGGCCAGATACGCAGTATTTT.

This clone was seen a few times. The CDR3 bases are TGCGCCAGCATCGTAAGGGGACAGATGACCTACAATGAGCAGTTCTTC. It translates to CASIVRGQMTYNEQFF. The chain joins TRBV23-1 to TRBJ2-1, with 7 bases lining up with TRBD1. TRBV23-1 is assigned to the ORF class and has an uncertain function. V was clipped by 7 bases and J by 2 bases; unmatched bases: 11. CDR3 length: 16 amino acids.

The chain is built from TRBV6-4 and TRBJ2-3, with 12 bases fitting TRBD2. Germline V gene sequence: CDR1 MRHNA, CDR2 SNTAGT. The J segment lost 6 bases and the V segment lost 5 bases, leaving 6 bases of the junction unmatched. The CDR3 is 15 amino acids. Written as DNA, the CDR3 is TGTGCCAGCAGTTCGACTAGCGGGAGTGTCGATACGCAGTATTTT. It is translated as CASSSTSGSVDTQYF.

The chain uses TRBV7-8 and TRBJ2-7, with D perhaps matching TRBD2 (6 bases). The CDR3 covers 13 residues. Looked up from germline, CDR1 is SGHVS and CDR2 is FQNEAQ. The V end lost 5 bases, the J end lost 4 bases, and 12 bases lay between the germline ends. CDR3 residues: CASSRGLEYEQYF. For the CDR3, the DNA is TGTGCCAGCAGCCGGGGACTCGAGTACGAGCAGTACTTC.

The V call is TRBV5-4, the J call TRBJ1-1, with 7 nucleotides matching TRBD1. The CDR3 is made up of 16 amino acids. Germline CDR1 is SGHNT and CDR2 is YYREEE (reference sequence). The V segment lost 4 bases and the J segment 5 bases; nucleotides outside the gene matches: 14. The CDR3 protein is CASSPGGDRVWTEAFF. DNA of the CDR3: TGTGCCAGCAGCCCTGGTGGGGACAGAGTATGGACTGAAGCTTTCTTT.

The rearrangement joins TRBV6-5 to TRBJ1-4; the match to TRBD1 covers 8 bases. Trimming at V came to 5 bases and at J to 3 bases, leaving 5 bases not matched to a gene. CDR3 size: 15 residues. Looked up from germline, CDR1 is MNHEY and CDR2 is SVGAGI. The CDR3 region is CASSSQGASNEKLFF. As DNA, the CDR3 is TGTGCCAGCAGTAGTCAGGGGGCCTCTAATGAAAAACTGTTTTTT.

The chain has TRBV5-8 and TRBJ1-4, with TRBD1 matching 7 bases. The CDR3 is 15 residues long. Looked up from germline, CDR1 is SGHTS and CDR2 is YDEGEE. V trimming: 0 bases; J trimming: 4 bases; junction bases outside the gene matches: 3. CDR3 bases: TGTGCCAGCAGCTTGGTACAGGGGTATAATGAAAAACTGTTTTTT. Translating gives CASSLVQGYNEKLFF.

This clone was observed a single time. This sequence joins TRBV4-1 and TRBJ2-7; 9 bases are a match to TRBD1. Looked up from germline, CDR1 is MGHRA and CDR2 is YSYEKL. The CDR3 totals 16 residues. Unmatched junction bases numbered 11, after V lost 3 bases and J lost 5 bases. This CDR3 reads CASSHTHRDRDHEQYF. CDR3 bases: TGCGCCAGCAGCCACACTCACCGGGACAGGGACCACGAGCAGTACTTC.

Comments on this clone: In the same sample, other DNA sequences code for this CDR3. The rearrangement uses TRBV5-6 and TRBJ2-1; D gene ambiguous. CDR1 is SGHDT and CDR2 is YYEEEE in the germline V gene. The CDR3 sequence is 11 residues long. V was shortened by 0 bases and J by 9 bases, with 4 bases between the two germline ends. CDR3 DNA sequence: TGTGCCAGCAGCTTGGCTGTTGAGCAGTTCTTC. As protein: CASSLAVEQFF.

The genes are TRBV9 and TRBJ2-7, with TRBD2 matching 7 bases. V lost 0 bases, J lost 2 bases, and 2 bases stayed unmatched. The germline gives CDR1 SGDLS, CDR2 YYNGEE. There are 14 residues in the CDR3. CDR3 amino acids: CASSVEGTTYEQYF. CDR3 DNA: TGTGCCAGCAGCGTAGAGGGGACTACCTACGAGCAGTACTTC.

The CDR3 DNA reads as TGTGCCAGCAGAACGACGACAGGGGGCGGCGGCTACACCTTC. It codes for CASRTTTGGGGYTF. The chain uses TRBV7-6 and TRBJ1-2; TRBD1 aligns across 10 bases. J was trimmed by 8 bases and V by 6 bases; bases with no gene match: 9. The CDR3 has 14 residues. Germline values: CDR1 SGHVS, CDR2 FNYEAQ.

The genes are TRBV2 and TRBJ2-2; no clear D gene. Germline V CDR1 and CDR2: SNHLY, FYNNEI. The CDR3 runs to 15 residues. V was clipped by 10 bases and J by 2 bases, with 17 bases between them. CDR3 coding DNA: TGTGCCACCAAAGCTTATACCTCAAACACCGGGGAGCTGTTTTTT. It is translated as CATKAYTSNTGELFF.

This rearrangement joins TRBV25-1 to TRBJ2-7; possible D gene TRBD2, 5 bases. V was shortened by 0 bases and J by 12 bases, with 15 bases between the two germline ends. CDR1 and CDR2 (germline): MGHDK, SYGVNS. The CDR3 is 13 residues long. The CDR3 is CASSEYNRAERYF. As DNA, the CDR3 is TGTGCCAGCAGTGAATATAACAGAGCGGAACGGTACTTC.

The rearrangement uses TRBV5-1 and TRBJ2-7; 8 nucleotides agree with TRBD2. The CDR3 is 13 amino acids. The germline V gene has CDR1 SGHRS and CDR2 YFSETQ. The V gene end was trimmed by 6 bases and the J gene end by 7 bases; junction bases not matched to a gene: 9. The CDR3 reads CASTIPRGGEQYF. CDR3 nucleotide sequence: TGCGCCAGCACCATACCTCGGGGGGGGGAGCAGTACTTC.

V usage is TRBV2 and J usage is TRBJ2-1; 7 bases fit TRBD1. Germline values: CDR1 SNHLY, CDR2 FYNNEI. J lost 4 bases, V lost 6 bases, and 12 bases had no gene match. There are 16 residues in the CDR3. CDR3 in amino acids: CASSPIPGQRYNEQFF. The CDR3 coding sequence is TGTGCCAGCAGCCCTATCCCGGGACAGAGGTACAATGAGCAGTTCTTC. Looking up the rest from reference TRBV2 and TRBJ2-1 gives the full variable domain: EPEVTQTPSHQVTQMGQEVILRCVPISNHLYFYWYRQILGQKVEFLVSFYNNEISEKSEIFDDQFSVERPDGSNFTLKIRSTKLEDSAMYFCASSPIPGQRYNEQFFGPGTRLTVL.

The CDR3, as DNA: TGTGCCAGCAGTGAAGGGTTCTACTACGAGCAGTACTTC. Its translation: CASSEGFYYEQYF. This chain links TRBV2 with TRBJ2-7; no firm D call. The germline gives CDR1 SNHLY, CDR2 FYNNEI. Trimming removed 1 base at V and 3 bases at J, with 7 bases between. CDR3 length equals 13 residues.

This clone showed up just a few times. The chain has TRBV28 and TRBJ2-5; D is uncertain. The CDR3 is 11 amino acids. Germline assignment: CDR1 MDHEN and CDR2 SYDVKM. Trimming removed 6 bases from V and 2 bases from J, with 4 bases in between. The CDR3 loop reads CASRRQETQYF. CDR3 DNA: TGTGCCAGCAGGCGTCAAGAGACCCAGTACTTC. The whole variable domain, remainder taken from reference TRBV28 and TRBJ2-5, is DVKVTQSSRYLVKRTGEKVFLECVQDMDHENMFWYRQDPGLGLRLIYFSYDVKMKEKGDIPEGYSVSREKKERFSLILESASTNQTSMYLCASRRQETQYFGPGTRLLVL.

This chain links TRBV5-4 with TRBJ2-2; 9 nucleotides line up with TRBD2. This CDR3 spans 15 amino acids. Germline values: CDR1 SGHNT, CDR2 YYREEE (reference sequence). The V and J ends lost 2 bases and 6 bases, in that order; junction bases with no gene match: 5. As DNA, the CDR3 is TGTGCCAGCAGCTTTAGCGGGAGAGGAGCCGGGGAGCTGTTTTTT. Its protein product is CASSFSGRGAGELFF.

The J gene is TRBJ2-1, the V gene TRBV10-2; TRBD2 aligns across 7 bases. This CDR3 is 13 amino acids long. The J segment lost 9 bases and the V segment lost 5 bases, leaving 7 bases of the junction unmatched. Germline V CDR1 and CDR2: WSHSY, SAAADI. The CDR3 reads CASSRLAHGEQFF. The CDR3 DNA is TGCGCCAGCAGTCGACTAGCCCACGGTGAGCAGTTCTTC.

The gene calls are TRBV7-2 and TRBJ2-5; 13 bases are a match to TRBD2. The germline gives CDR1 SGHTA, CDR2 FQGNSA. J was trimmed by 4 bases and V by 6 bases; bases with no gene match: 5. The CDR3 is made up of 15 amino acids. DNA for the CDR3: TGTGCCAGCAGACTAGCGGGAGGGCCGTCAGAGACCCAGTACTTC. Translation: CASRLAGGPSETQYF.

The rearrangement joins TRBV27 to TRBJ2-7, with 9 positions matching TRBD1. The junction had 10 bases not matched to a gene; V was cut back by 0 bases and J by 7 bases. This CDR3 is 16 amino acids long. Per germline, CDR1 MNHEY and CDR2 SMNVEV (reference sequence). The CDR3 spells CASSLSGTGLRSEQYF. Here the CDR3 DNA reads TGTGCCAGCAGTTTATCAGGGACAGGGCTTCGGTCGGAGCAGTACTTC.